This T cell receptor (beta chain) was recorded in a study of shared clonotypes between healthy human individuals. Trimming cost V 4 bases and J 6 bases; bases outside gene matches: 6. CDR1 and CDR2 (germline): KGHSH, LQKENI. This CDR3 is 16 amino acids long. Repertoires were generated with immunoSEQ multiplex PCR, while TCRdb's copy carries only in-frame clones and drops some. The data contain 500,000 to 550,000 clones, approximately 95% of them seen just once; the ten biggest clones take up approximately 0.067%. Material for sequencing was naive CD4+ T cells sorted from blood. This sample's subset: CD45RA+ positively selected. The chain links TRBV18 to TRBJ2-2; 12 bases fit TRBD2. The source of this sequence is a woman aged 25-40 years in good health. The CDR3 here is CASSLRLAGDAGELFF. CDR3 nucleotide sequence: TGTGCCAGCTCACTACGACTAGCGGGAGATGCCGGGGAGCTGTTTTTT.